Shown below are 4 T cell receptor beta chains from a single sample sequenced in a study of T cells in Graves' hyperthyroidism and ophthalmopathy. RNA transcripts gave rise to amplified TCR beta CDR3 regions. The HTBI primer set drove a first-round RT-PCR of the TCR CDR3. TCRdb independently ran MiXCR on the multiplex PCR reads; one entry per CDR3 protein. The sample has around 280,000 distinct CDR3 sequences; about an eighth are singletons. The sample was blood. These receptors originate from a woman under 40 with Graves' hyperthyroidism that later progressed to Graves' ophthalmopathy.

This clonotype was seen a handful of times. V and J are TRBV19 and TRBJ2-1; D is perhaps TRBD2 (6 bases). Germline CDR1 and CDR2: LNHDA and SQIVND (reference sequence). V lost 7 bases to trimming and J lost 4 bases, with 23 bases between them. The CDR3 is 17 residues long. CDR3 in amino acids: CASTKTPLGGGYNEQFF. The CDR3 region has the DNA TGTGCCAGTACCAAAACCCCGTTGGGGGGTGGTTACAATGAGCAGTTCTTC.

In this sample, this clonotype turned up many times. V is TRBV6-2 or TRBV6-3 and J is TRBJ1-1, with a possible D match to TRBD1 (5 bases). The CDR3 runs 14 residues. The germline V gene encodes CDR1 MNHEY and CDR2 SVGEGT. The V end lost 7 bases, the J end lost 1 base, and 13 bases lay between the germline ends. The CDR3 spells CASTHQGGNTEAFF. The CDR3 bases are TGTGCCAGCACCCACCAGGGTGGGAACACTGAAGCTTTCTTT.

This clonotype was picked up many times. V is TRBV30 and J is TRBJ2-3; D is possibly TRBD2 (5 bases). Trimming cost V 8 bases and J 6 bases, with 18 bases left between them. Germline CDR1 reads GTSNPN; CDR2 reads SVGIG (reference sequence). The CDR3 loop spans 13 amino acids. CDR3 sequence (DNA): TGTGCCCGGTCCGTGGCGGGTGGGGATACGCAGTATTTT. Translated, it gives CARSVAGGDTQYF.

As for this clonotype: A single base separates this from a much larger clone, so it may be a read error. This likely comes from a read error, as the CDR3 has no conserved phenylalanine or tryptophan at its end. The genes are TRBV27 and TRBJ1-2, with D possibly matching TRBD1 (6 bases). The CDR3 spans 15 residues. The V end was cut by 6 bases, the J end by 8 bases, with 22 bases between. Germline V gene data show CDR1 as MNHEY and CDR2 as SMNVEV (reference sequence). DNA for the CDR3: TGTGCCAGCAGAACAGGGAGTGGGGCTGCTGCGGGCTACACCCTC. Translating it yields CASRTGSGAAAGYTL.